Included here is one T cell receptor beta chain sequence, with context. The repertoire was sequenced with immunoSEQ multiplex PCR; TCRdb's copy has only in-frame clones and lacks some. The data hold 400,000 or so clones, with over 75% observed a single time. These data are taken from a study of blood T cell repertoires in COVID-19. Study-wide background: Recovered participants had two consecutive negative NP/OP PCR tests, healthcare professional clearance, or symptom resolution.

Germline CDR1 reads SQVTM; CDR2 reads ANQGSEA. The CDR3 has 12 amino acids. V lost 6 bases to trimming and J lost 3 bases, with 12 bases between them. V and J are TRBV29-1 and TRBJ2-7; perhaps TRBD1 as D (6 bases). The sequence derives from a man aged 35 to 55 in a cohort exposed to, infected with or recovered from COVID-19 (not recorded which). The sequenced sample consisted of PBMCs or T cells enriched from blood (not recorded which). The CDR3 loop reads CSVIQGFYEQYF. In DNA, the CDR3 is TGCAGCGTGATACAGGGTTTCTACGAGCAGTACTTC.